This passage covers 10 T cell receptor beta chains from one sample sequenced in a study of blood T cell repertoires in COVID-19. The method was immunoSEQ multiplex PCR; TCRdb's version includes in-frame clones alone and lacks a portion of them. The repertoire includes about 270,000 clones, over 75% of them detected once, and approximately 8.2% sits in the top ten. Sequencing used PBMCs or T cells enriched from blood (not recorded which). The source is a woman in her forties or fifties with acute COVID-19.

This sequence joins TRBV5-6 and TRBJ2-7; D is unresolved. The CDR3 extends over 13 amino acids. In germline, CDR1 is SGHDT, CDR2 YYEEEE. Trimming pared 0 bases from V and 3 bases from J, leaving 7 bases between. The CDR3: CASSLAHNYEQYF. The CDR3 region has the DNA TGTGCCAGCAGCTTGGCCCACAACTACGAGCAGTACTTC. The whole variable domain, remainder taken from reference TRBV5-6 and TRBJ2-7, is DAGVTQSPTHLIKTRGQQVTLRCSPKSGHDTVSWYQQALGQGPQFIFQYYEEEERQRGNFPDRFSGHQFPNYSSELNVNALLLGDSALYLCASSLAHNYEQYFGPGTRLTVT.

The chain links TRBV27 to TRBJ2-7, with 7 positions matching TRBD1. The CDR3 spans 15 residues. V lost 2 bases and J lost 4; bases outside the gene matches: 8. Germline lookup yields CDR1 MNHEY and CDR2 SMNVEV (reference sequence). DNA for the CDR3: TGTGCCAGCAGTTTAGGTAACAGGGGATTATACGAGCAGTACTTC. The encoded protein is CASSLGNRGLYEQYF.

The chain is built from TRBV30 and TRBJ1-1; no firm D call. This CDR3 region has 12 residues. Per germline, CDR1 GTSNPN and CDR2 SVGIG (reference sequence). V was trimmed by 2 bases and J by 2 bases, leaving 6 bases between them. The CDR3 DNA sequence: TGTGCCTGGAGTCTAGAAAACACTGAAGCTTTCTTT. Encoded protein: CAWSLENTEAFF.

The gene calls are TRBV6-6 and TRBJ2-5; possible D gene TRBD2, 5 bases. V lost 10 bases and J lost 3, with 18 bases in between. Germline assignment: CDR1 MNHNY and CDR2 SVGAGI (reference sequence). This CDR3 has 14 amino acids. CDR3 protein: CAISPLRREETQYF. For the CDR3, the DNA is TGTGCCATCTCTCCGCTCCGGCGGGAAGAGACCCAGTACTTC.

This clone was detected only once. The rearrangement links TRBV6-2 or TRBV6-3 to TRBJ1-2, with 7 bases identical to TRBD1. Per the germline V gene, CDR1 is MNHEY and CDR2 is SVGEGT. There are 16 residues in the CDR3. V was pared by 0 bases and J by 1 base, with 5 bases of the junction left unmatched. The CDR3 nucleotides are TGTGCCAGCAGTTACTCAGGGACAGCTCTTAACTATGGCTACACCTTC. Translation: CASSYSGTALNYGYTF.

This chain links TRBV4-1 with TRBJ1-2, with 7 nucleotides matching TRBD1. Germline V gene lookup returns CDR1 MGHRA and CDR2 YSYEKL. V shed 4 bases and J 2 bases; nucleotides not matched to a gene: 10. This CDR3 is 16 amino acids long. The CDR3 bases are TGCGCCAGCAGCCTCGTTTCCGGGACAGCGAACTATGGCTACACCTTC. It yields the protein CASSLVSGTANYGYTF.

The chain carries TRBV30 and TRBJ1-1, with D tentatively TRBD1 (5 bases). The V end lost 3 bases, the J end lost 1 base, and 6 bases lay between the germline ends. Per germline, CDR1 GTSNPN and CDR2 SVGIG (reference sequence). CDR3 length: 12 amino acids. CDR3 nucleotides: TGTGCCTGGAGGCAGGGGAACACTGAAGCTTTCTTT. The encoded protein is CAWRQGNTEAFF.

This chain joins TRBV5-6 and TRBJ1-2, with D hard to call. V shed 1 base and J shed 1 base, with 8 bases lying between them. Germline V gene sequence: CDR1 SGHDT, CDR2 YYEEEE. The CDR3 extends over 14 amino acids. CDR3 sequence (DNA): TGTGCCAGCAGCTTGTTAACAGATAACTATGGCTACACCTTC. It codes for CASSLLTDNYGYTF. The full variable domain, completed using reference TRBV5-6 and TRBJ1-2, is DAGVTQSPTHLIKTRGQQVTLRCSPKSGHDTVSWYQQALGQGPQFIFQYYEEEERQRGNFPDRFSGHQFPNYSSELNVNALLLGDSALYLCASSLLTDNYGYTFGSGTRLTVV.

The rearrangement joins TRBV14 to TRBJ1-2, with 10 bases that match TRBD1. Per the germline V gene, CDR1 is SGHDN and CDR2 is FVKESK. This CDR3 has 15 residues. The junction had 7 bases not matched to a gene; V was cut back by 2 bases and J by 7 bases. In nucleotides, the CDR3 is TGTGCCAGCAGCCAATCCGGGACAGGGGTGCCTGGCTACACCTTC. This encodes CASSQSGTGVPGYTF.

In DNA, the CDR3 is TGCGCCAGCACTCCGGGACAGCACTATGGCTACACCTTC. This encodes CASTPGQHYGYTF. The chain recombines TRBV5-1 with TRBJ1-2; 7 bases align to TRBD1. V dropped 6 bases and J dropped 3; count of bases not matched to a gene: 5. CDR3 length: 13 residues. The germline V gene has CDR1 SGHRS and CDR2 YFSETQ.